This TCR beta chain was sequenced in a study of blood T cell repertoires in COVID-19. Study details: T cells, B-cell-depleted T cells, or PBMCs provided the cDNA or gDNA that served as material.

The V end lost 2 bases, the J end lost 3 bases, and 5 bases lay between the germline ends. The V gene's germline CDR1 is MNHEY and CDR2 SMNVEV (reference sequence). This CDR3 has 12 amino acids. Sequencing used immunoSEQ multiplex PCR; TCRdb keeps in-frame clones, though not all of them. The table records about 74,000 clones, roughly 88% of them present only once. V is TRBV27 and J is TRBJ2-7; D gene uncertain. Source material: peripheral blood. The clonotype was recovered from a woman between 50 and 59 years old in a cohort sampled during active COVID-19. The CDR3 nucleotides are TGTGCCAGCAGTTTAAACGGCTACGAGCAGTACTTC. This translates into CASSLNGYEQYF.